The 19 T cell receptor beta chains below all came from one sample that was sequenced in a study of blood T cell repertoires in COVID-19. Here immunoSEQ multiplex PCR was the method, and the copy in TCRdb shows in-frame clones only, minus some. The sample yields over 25,000 clones, roughly nine tenths seen once. Sequences were obtained from peripheral blood. All receptors come from a human donor with active COVID-19. The donor label of this sample is uncertain.

This clone has just one count. The rearrangement joins TRBV4-3 to TRBJ2-7, with TRBD1 matching 8 bases. CDR1 and CDR2 (germline): LGHNA, YSLEER. V was pared by 1 base and J by 5 bases, with 7 bases of the junction left unmatched. The length of the CDR3 is 15 residues. The CDR3 region has the DNA TGCGCCAGCAGCCAAGTAGGACAGGGTACCCACGAGCAGTACTTC. It encodes CASSQVGQGTHEQYF.

This clone was seen just once. V is TRBV12-3 or TRBV12-4 and J is TRBJ2-7, with D unclear. Trimming cost V 3 bases and J 4 bases, with 7 bases left between them. The CDR3 totals 12 residues. The CDR3 reads CASSFPTYEQYF. CDR3 coding DNA: TGTGCCAGCAGTTTCCCCACATACGAGCAGTACTTC.

This chain links TRBV11-2 with TRBJ2-4; TRBD1 matches at 7 bases. V trimming: 0 bases; J trimming: 0 bases; junction bases outside the gene matches: 11. This CDR3 comprises 19 residues. Germline CDR1 is SGHAT and CDR2 is FQNNGV. This chain's CDR3 is CASSLDGVRQGLAKNIQYF. For the CDR3, the DNA is TGTGCCAGCAGCTTAGATGGGGTCCGACAGGGATTAGCCAAAAACATTCAGTACTTC.

This chain links TRBV9 with TRBJ2-3; TRBD2 matches 9 bases. The germline CDR1 and CDR2 sequences are SGDLS and YYNGEE. The CDR3 runs to 17 residues. V lost 0 bases and J lost 2; bases outside the gene matches: 7. CDR3 bases: TGTGCCAGCAGCGTAGGTATAGCGGGAGCTCTCACAGATACGCAGTATTTT. This gives the protein CASSVGIAGALTDTQYF.

This chain connects TRBV10-3 to TRBJ2-3; a possible D gene is TRBD1 (6 bases). The length of the CDR3 is 15 residues. Between the trimmed V and J ends, which lost 3 bases and 0 bases, there was a span of 10 bases. Germline lookup yields CDR1 ENHRY and CDR2 SYGVKD. This chain's CDR3 is CAISDRQASTDTQYF. The CDR3 nucleotides read TGTGCCATCAGTGACCGACAGGCTAGCACAGATACGCAGTATTTT.

This chain uses TRBV10-2 with TRBJ2-3; 7 bases align to TRBD2. The V segment lost 7 bases and the J segment 6 bases; nucleotides outside the gene matches: 13. Germline CDR1 reads WSHSY; CDR2 reads SAAADI. CDR3 length equals 15 residues. CDR3: CASTSRGSLLDTQYF. DNA of the CDR3: TGCGCCAGCACCAGTCGCGGGAGCTTATTGGATACGCAGTATTTT.

Comments on this clone: Given the absence of the conserved phenylalanine or tryptophan at the CDR3 end, a read error is likely. The V and J genes are TRBV4-1 and TRBJ1-6; the match to TRBD1 covers 9 bases. V dropped 4 bases and J dropped 9; count of bases not matched to a gene: 7. Germline values: CDR1 MGHRA, CDR2 YSYEKL. This CDR3 comprises 15 residues. The CDR3 DNA reads TGCGCCAGCAGCCTCCGAGGACAGGGGCTTTCACCCCTCCACTCT. Amino acids: CASSLRGQGLSPLHS.

The chain has TRBV6-5 and TRBJ2-1; D possibly corresponds to TRBD2 (6 bases). Germline assignment: CDR1 MNHEY and CDR2 SVGAGI. This CDR3 spans 13 amino acids. Trimming removed 9 bases at V and 16 bases at J, with 25 bases between. The CDR3 sequence is CASQPQIGASAFF. The CDR3 DNA sequence: TGTGCCAGTCAACCCCAAATCGGGGCTAGCGCATTCTTC.

The chain uses TRBV27 and TRBJ2-1; TRBD2 matches at 7 bases. CDR3 length: 17 residues. Germline V gene lookup returns CDR1 MNHEY and CDR2 SMNVEV (reference sequence). Germline trimming cut 5 bases from V and 0 bases from J; bases unmatched to any gene: 10. CDR3 DNA: TGTGCCAGCAGTCCGCCAAAAGCGGGAACCTCCTACAATGAGCAGTTCTTC. Protein sequence: CASSPPKAGTSYNEQFF.

Regarding this clone: The sample contains more than one DNA sequence encoding this CDR3. The J gene is TRBJ2-7, the V gene TRBV11-2; the D is unclear. V was shortened by 6 bases and J by 2 bases, with 5 bases between the two germline ends. Germline V gives CDR1 SGHAT, CDR2 FQNNGV. The CDR3 length is 11 residues. The CDR3 here is CASSATYEQYF. The CDR3, as DNA: TGTGCCAGCAGTGCGACCTACGAGCAGTACTTC.

This rearrangement joins TRBV24-1 to TRBJ1-5; 7 bases are shared with TRBD1. J gave up 2 bases and V 7 bases, and 7 bases lay outside the gene matches. The CDR3 spans 15 residues. The V gene's germline CDR1 is KGHDR and CDR2 SFDVKD. CDR3 loop: CATRGQGGGNQPQHF. CDR3 coding DNA: TGTGCCACCAGGGGGCAAGGGGGCGGCAATCAGCCCCAGCATTTT.

This chain uses TRBV15 with TRBJ1-2; the D gene is possibly TRBD1 (5 bases). CDR1 is LNHNV and CDR2 is YYDKDF in the germline V gene (reference sequence). The CDR3 extends over 14 amino acids. V dropped 0 bases and J dropped 4 bases, with 9 bases sitting between them. CDR3 DNA: TGTGCCACCAGCAGAGAGGGGCCCGTCTATGGCTACACCTTC. Protein: CATSREGPVYGYTF.

The chain carries TRBV10-3 and TRBJ2-1, with 8 bases aligning to TRBD2. Germline V gene data show CDR1 as ENHRY and CDR2 as SYGVKD. V lost 4 bases, J lost 0 bases, and 2 bases stayed unmatched. CDR3 length equals 15 residues. CDR3 in amino acids: CAISGAGASYNEQFF. CDR3 nucleotides: TGTGCCATCAGTGGAGCGGGGGCCTCCTACAATGAGCAGTTCTTC.

This CDR3 is CAWIPRRQGSEQYF. DNA of the CDR3: TGTGCCTGGATCCCCCGGCGGCAGGGATCCGAGCAGTACTTC. The chain uses TRBV30 and TRBJ2-7; possible D gene TRBD1, 5 bases. Trimming cost V 4 bases and J 6 bases, with 19 bases left between them. The V gene's germline CDR1 is GTSNPN and CDR2 SVGIG (reference sequence). This CDR3 spans 14 amino acids.

V gene TRBV28 combines with J gene TRBJ1-2; TRBD1 is a possible D gene (6 bases). V lost 1 base and J lost 8, with 20 bases in between. CDR1 and CDR2 from the germline V gene are MDHEN and SYDVKM. The CDR3 extends over 16 amino acids. The CDR3 coding sequence is TGTGCCAGCAGTTTATTTGCTCAGGGGAAGGTGCGAGGCTACACCTTC. This encodes CASSLFAQGKVRGYTF.

The chain carries TRBV9 and TRBJ2-2, with 9 bases aligning to TRBD2. This CDR3 region has 16 residues. Germline CDR1 reads SGDLS; CDR2 reads YYNGEE. The trim removed 2 bases at V and 4 bases at J, leaving 6 bases unmatched. CDR3 sequence (DNA): TGTGCCAGCAGCGTCTTAGCGGGGGCGTTCACCGGGGAGCTGTTTTTT. It yields the protein CASSVLAGAFTGELFF.

J is TRBJ2-3 and V is TRBV9; TRBD1 agrees at 8 bases. Germline values: CDR1 SGDLS, CDR2 YYNGEE. Trimming cost V 1 base and J 4 bases; bases outside gene matches: 2. The length of the CDR3 is 14 residues. CDR3 in DNA: TGTGCCAGCAGCGTACGACAGGGGCCAGATACGCAGTATTTT. Translation: CASSVRQGPDTQYF. The full variable domain, rest sourced from reference TRBV9 and TRBJ2-3, is DSGVTQTPKHLITATGQRVTLRCSPRSGDLSVYWYQQSLDQGLQFLIQYYNGEERAKGNILERFSAQQFPDLHSELNLSSLELGDSALYFCASSVRQGPDTQYFGPGTRLTVL.

V gene TRBV7-2 combines with J gene TRBJ2-7; TRBD2 matches 8 bases. Germline-derived CDR1 and CDR2 are SGHTA and FQGNSA. The CDR3 totals 12 residues. J lost 6 bases, V lost 2 bases, and 0 bases had no gene match. The CDR3 spells CASSLSGSEQYF. The CDR3 bases are TGTGCCAGCAGCTTAAGCGGGAGCGAGCAGTACTTC.

The V and J genes are TRBV18 and TRBJ2-3; 10 bases map to TRBD2. V trimming: 2 bases; J trimming: 6 bases; junction bases outside the gene matches: 8. CDR1 and CDR2 from the germline V gene are KGHSH and LQKENI. The CDR3 totals 16 residues. CDR3 DNA sequence: TGTGCCAGCTCACCAACCGGGACTAGCGCCCCCGATACGCAGTATTTT. Encoded protein: CASSPTGTSAPDTQYF.